This TCR beta chain was retrieved from a study of vaccination and CD4 T cells after COVID-19. V was trimmed by 6 bases and J by 8 bases, leaving 17 bases between them. The CDR3 runs to 15 residues. CDR1 is KGHSH, CDR2 LQKENI, per germline. Treatment defined: approximately 9-day PBMC culture with coronavirus spike peptide pools or control peptides (ViraFEST assay). Comment on this clonotype: What it binds is unknown.

The Oncomine TCR Beta short-read assay was what sequenced the DNA obtained from cultured CD4+ T cells. Via MiXCR, TCRdb re-called the PCR reads, giving one row per CDR3 protein. The table shows 8,000 or so distinct CDR3 sequences, with about a fifth occurring only once. This material consisted of CD4+ T cells from blood, cultured in vitro, taken after SARS-CoV-2 vaccination. The TCR originated in a human donor who had recovered from COVID-19. The genes are TRBV18 and TRBJ1-6; no clear D. The CDR3 DNA reads as TGTGCCAGCTCTCCAACGAGTGGGATGGATTCACCCCTCCACTTT. It translates to CASSPTSGMDSPLHF.